Detailed here is one T cell receptor (beta chain). This clonotype was counted ten times or more. No cognate antigen has been identified for it. Within one base of it there is no much larger clone, and no base qualities were kept. Genomic DNA served as template for TCR beta VDJ combination and CDR3 sequence profiling. An Illumina HiSeq 2000 was used for TCR repertoire sequencing. In the source study's methods: Repertoire assessment relied on Simpson's diversity index, CDR3 size and DJ length profiles, and TRBV/TRBJ rearrangement plots. The immunodominant clone was defined as the most abundant DNA sequence in deep sequencing data. CDR3 amino acid sequences were screened for sharing across subjects and compared with published repertoires and the VDJdb database. TCRdb handled the public reads itself, with Q25 trimming in fastp and clone calling in MiXCR, and kept productive beta chains. Each CDR3 protein appears once, grouped with its most common genes and DNA. The V and J calls follow TCRdb's processing rather than the paper's. Counted in this sample were around 200,000 distinct CDR3 sequences; approximately 48% of them appeared once. About 1.8% of the sample goes to the ten largest clones.

Patients chosen for sequencing had shown expansion of CD8+CD57+ cells by flow cytometry. Severe acquired aplastic anemia was diagnosed in all patients according to International Study of Aplastic Anemia and Agranulocytosis and Camitta criteria. At the time blood was sampled, none of the patients had received any therapy. The study deep-sequenced TCR repertoires of sorted CD4+ and CD8+ blood T cells from severe aplastic anemia patients and healthy subjects. Patients were enrolled in the USA under clinicaltrials.gov protocols 00001620, 01623167, 00001397, 00071045, 00081523 and 00961064. Ficoll-Paque density gradient centrifugation was used to isolate peripheral blood mononuclear cells. CD4+ and CD8+ T cells were sorted by FACS or magnetic beads before DNA extraction. The entry originates in a study of CD8+CD57+ T cells in acquired aplastic anemia (dated 2018 in TCRdb). About the full investigation: DNA extracted from sorted CD4+ and CD8+ cells had a mean of approximately 3 ug, with a range of roughly 0.17 to 30 ug. CD8+CD57+ expansion was defined as frequency above the mean frequency observed in healthy subjects. On the study overall, not on this receptor specifically: No significant difference in CD8+ Simpson's diversity was found between patients and healthy controls (P=0.060). Roughly 29 CD8+ CDR3 sequences were found to be shared between patients and controls, but these sequences appeared to be highly expressed in patients and within the immunodominant clones of the patients.

CDR1 is given as LGHNA and CDR2 as YSLEER, both from the germline V gene. The trim is 1 base for V and 7 bases for J, with a gap of 11 bases between the germline ends. The CDR3, cysteine through phenylalanine, is 14 amino acids long. The CDR3 DNA has 42 bases and is translated from base 1. The sequence was obtained from a human donor with aplastic anemia. The chain employs TRBV4-3 and TRBJ2-1; the D gene is perhaps TRBD1, from 5 matching bases. Sequenced sample: sorted CD4+, CD8+, or CD8+CD57+ T cells (not recorded which) from PBMCs. Here is the DNA: TGCGCCAGCAGCCAAGTTGGCAGGGTTAATGAGCAGTTCTTC. Its protein reads: CASSQVGRVNEQFF.